The 17 T cell receptor beta chains below were found in one sample sequenced in a study of radiotherapy plus CTLA-4 blockade in lung cancer. Assay: immunoSEQ multiplex PCR; the TCRdb copy retains only in-frame clones and omits some. This sample yields under 70,000 clones, of which roughly 80% are seen a single time; approximately 4% belongs to the top ten. The sequenced sample was peripheral blood, obtained from a patient treated with radiotherapy plus ipilimumab. All receptors derive from a human donor with non-small cell lung cancer who had a complete response to radiotherapy plus ipilimumab.

The rearrangement links TRBV7-6 to TRBJ2-1, with 11 bases that match TRBD2. The germline gives CDR1 SGHVS, CDR2 FNYEAQ. V lost 1 base and J lost 2; bases outside the gene matches: 4. This CDR3 has 17 residues. The CDR3 coding sequence is TGTGCCAGCAGCTTAGGGACACTAGCGGGAGCCTACAATGAGCAGTTCTTC. Protein product: CASSLGTLAGAYNEQFF.

The rearrangement joins TRBV7-9 to TRBJ2-3, with 8 positions matching TRBD1. Germline values: CDR1 SEHNR, CDR2 FQNEAQ (reference sequence). Trimming removed 5 bases from V and 5 bases from J; junction bases left unmatched: 15. This CDR3 has 17 amino acids. CDR3 nucleotide sequence: TGTGCCAGCAGCCCAAACCGGGACAGGCCTCGAGGAGATACGCAGTATTTT. This gives the protein CASSPNRDRPRGDTQYF.

The chain employs TRBV11-2 and TRBJ2-5; 7 bases line up with TRBD1. CDR1 SGHAT and CDR2 FQNNGV come from the germline V gene. The CDR3 covers 13 residues. The junction had 7 bases not matched to a gene; V was cut back by 5 bases and J by 7 bases. This CDR3 reads CASSTDRVPTQYF. The CDR3 DNA is TGTGCCAGCAGCACCGACAGGGTTCCGACCCAGTACTTC. Filled out from reference TRBV11-2 and TRBJ2-5, the complete variable domain reads EAGVAQSPRYKIIEKRQSVAFWCNPISGHATLYWYQQILGQGPKLLIQFQNNGVVDDSQLPKDRFSAERLKGVDSTLKIQPAKLEDSAVYLCASSTDRVPTQYFGPGTRLLVL.

This clone was picked up one time. The J gene is TRBJ1-2, the V gene TRBV28, with 7 bases matching TRBD1. Germline loops: CDR1 MDHEN, CDR2 SYDVKM. The CDR3 is made up of 14 amino acids. V lost 6 bases, J lost 2 bases, and 6 bases stayed unmatched. CDR3 amino acids: CASRVTGLNYGYTF. The CDR3 region has the DNA TGTGCCAGCAGGGTGACAGGGTTGAACTATGGCTACACCTTC.

V is TRBV19 and J is TRBJ1-5; D is possibly TRBD1 (6 bases). Germline V gene lookup returns CDR1 LNHDA and CDR2 SQIVND (reference sequence). Trimming cost V 3 bases and J 3 bases, with 12 bases left between them. The CDR3 sequence is 15 residues long. CDR3 sequence (DNA): TGTGCCAGTAGTATGGGTTGGGGGCTCAATCAGCCCCAGCATTTT. This gives the protein CASSMGWGLNQPQHF.

The rearrangement links TRBV5-6 to TRBJ1-4, with TRBD1 as a possible D gene (6 bases). Trimming took 3 bases from V and 4 from J, leaving 16 bases between them. Germline assignment: CDR1 SGHDT and CDR2 YYEEEE. This CDR3 has 16 residues. CDR3 in amino acids: CASSWRGAGVNEKLFF. CDR3 sequence (DNA): TGTGCCAGCAGCTGGAGGGGTGCAGGGGTTAATGAAAAACTGTTTTTT.

The rearrangement joins TRBV7-9 to TRBJ1-3, with D hard to call. Trimming took 5 bases from V and 1 from J, leaving 12 bases between them. Germline values: CDR1 SEHNR, CDR2 FQNEAQ (reference sequence). CDR3 length equals 15 residues. CDR3 amino acids: CASSLSMGSGNTIYF. The DNA of the CDR3 is TGTGCCAGCAGCCTTTCTATGGGTTCTGGAAACACCATATATTTT.

The table lists this clone with a few counts. The V call is TRBV18, the J call TRBJ2-2, with 10 bases aligning to TRBD2. J gave up 1 base and V 2 bases, and 7 bases lay outside the gene matches. CDR1 KGHSH and CDR2 LQKENI come from the germline V gene. The CDR3 sequence is 18 residues long. The CDR3 sequence: CASSPNRRTSGNTGELFF. The CDR3 DNA follows: TGTGCCAGCTCACCAAATAGACGGACTAGCGGGAACACCGGGGAGCTGTTTTTT.

The V and J genes are TRBV27 and TRBJ1-6; 9 bases agree with TRBD1. The CDR3 has 19 amino acids. Germline V gene data show CDR1 as MNHEY and CDR2 as SMNVEV (reference sequence). V lost 1 base to trimming and J lost 0 bases; unmatched junction nucleotides: 7. The CDR3 loop reads CASSLWGQGSSSYNSPLHF. Written as DNA, the CDR3 is TGTGCCAGCAGTTTATGGGGACAGGGATCCAGCTCCTATAATTCACCCCTCCACTTT.

A word on this clone: The germline gene is not matched at one end of the junction; a read error may be the cause. V is TRBV7-7 and J is TRBJ2-1; 8 positions agree with TRBD2. The CDR3 sequence is 15 residues long. Germline assignment: CDR1 SSHAT and CDR2 FNYEAQ (reference sequence). The CDR3 nucleotides read TGTGCTAGCAGCTTAGGGCTAGCGGGTAGCTATGAGCAGTTCTTC. Translation: CASSLGLAGSYEQFF.

V gene TRBV11-3 combines with J gene TRBJ2-7, with D perhaps TRBD1 or TRBD2 (5 bases each). The germline V gene has CDR1 SGHNT and CDR2 YENEEA. There are 13 residues in the CDR3. V lost 1 base to trimming and J lost 5 bases, with 9 bases between them. CDR3 amino acids: CASSLGRDHEQYF. The DNA of the CDR3 is TGTGCCAGCAGCTTAGGCAGGGACCACGAGCAGTACTTC.

The chain carries TRBV5-4 and TRBJ2-2; D not certain. Between the trimmed V and J ends, which lost 4 bases and 4 bases, there was a span of 8 bases. The germline V gene encodes CDR1 SGHNT and CDR2 YYREEE (reference sequence). This CDR3 has 13 residues. CDR3 nucleotide sequence: TGTGCCAGCAGCACCACGCCCACCGGGGAGCTGTTTTTT. Translated: CASSTTPTGELFF.

The chain uses TRBV4-3 and TRBJ1-1; TRBD1 matches 11 bases. Germline trimming cut 3 bases from V and 3 bases from J; bases unmatched to any gene: 6. Per germline, CDR1 LGHNA and CDR2 YSLEER. The CDR3 is made up of 16 amino acids. The CDR3 loop reads CASSQAADRGHTEAFF. Here the CDR3 DNA reads TGCGCCAGCAGCCAGGCCGCGGACAGGGGGCACACTGAAGCTTTCTTT.

The rearrangement links TRBV2 to TRBJ1-4; D is unclear. The CDR3 is 15 amino acids. Germline V CDR1 and CDR2: SNHLY, FYNNEI. The V gene lost 7 bases and the J gene lost 0 bases, with 12 bases spanning the gap. CDR3 sequence: CASTATEATNEKLFF. The CDR3 DNA follows: TGTGCCAGCACCGCGACGGAGGCAACTAATGAAAAACTGTTTTTT. Looking up the rest from reference TRBV2 and TRBJ1-4 gives the full variable domain: EPEVTQTPSHQVTQMGQEVILRCVPISNHLYFYWYRQILGQKVEFLVSFYNNEISEKSEIFDDQFSVERPDGSNFTLKIRSTKLEDSAMYFCASTATEATNEKLFFGSGTQLSVL.

This chain links TRBV5-4 with TRBJ2-5; D not resolved. V lost 2 bases, J lost 7 bases, and 9 bases lay in between. CDR1 and CDR2 (germline): SGHNT, YYREEE (reference sequence). The CDR3 extends over 12 amino acids. The CDR3 here is CASSFASGTQYF. CDR3 DNA: TGTGCCAGCAGCTTCGCTTCAGGGACCCAGTACTTC.

The V gene is TRBV5-1, the J gene TRBJ2-5; D gene unclear. V was pared by 2 bases and J by 2 bases, with 10 bases between. The CDR3 length is 14 residues. The germline CDR1 and CDR2 sequences are SGHRS and YFSETQ. The CDR3 loop reads CASSFPDLQETQYF. CDR3 DNA sequence: TGCGCCAGCAGCTTTCCGGATCTACAAGAGACCCAGTACTTC.

A few counts support this clone. The chain carries TRBV6-5 and TRBJ2-7; D possibly corresponds to TRBD1 (6 bases). CDR3 length: 15 residues. Germline assignment: CDR1 MNHEY and CDR2 SVGAGI. Between the trimmed V and J ends, which lost 2 bases and 2 bases, there was a span of 13 bases. CDR3: CASSYAQGSPYEQYF. The CDR3, as DNA: TGTGCCAGCAGTTACGCGCAGGGGAGCCCCTACGAGCAGTACTTC.